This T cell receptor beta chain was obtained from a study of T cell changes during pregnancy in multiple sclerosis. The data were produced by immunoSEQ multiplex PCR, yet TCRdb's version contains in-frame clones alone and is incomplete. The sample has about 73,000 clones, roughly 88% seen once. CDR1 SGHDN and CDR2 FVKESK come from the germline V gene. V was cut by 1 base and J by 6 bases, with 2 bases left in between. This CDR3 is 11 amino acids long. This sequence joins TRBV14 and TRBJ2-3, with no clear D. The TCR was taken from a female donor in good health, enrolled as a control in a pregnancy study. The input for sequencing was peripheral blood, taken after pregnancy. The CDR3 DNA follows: TGTGCCAGCAGCCAAGCGGATACGCAGTATTTT. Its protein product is CASSQADTQYF.